The 12 T cell receptor beta chains below were found in one sample sequenced in a study of shared clonotypes between healthy human individuals. Produced via immunoSEQ multiplex PCR; TCRdb's table is partial and in-frame only. The repertoire includes roughly 2.2 million clones, less than 95% of them detected once, and about 0.41% sits in the top ten. Sequences were obtained from naive CD4+ T cells from PBMCs. Subset: CD45RA+ positively selected. These receptors all come from a man aged 18 to 35 in good health. Some clones in this sample may be carry-over from other donors' samples.

This chain links TRBV2 with TRBJ1-4; D possibly corresponds to TRBD1 (5 bases). The CDR3 spans 15 residues. The V end lost 4 bases, the J end lost 3 bases, and 12 bases lay between the germline ends. Germline-derived CDR1 and CDR2 are SNHLY and FYNNEI. The CDR3 nucleotides read TGTGCCAGCAGTGCGAGCCGGACATCTAATGAAAAACTGTTTTTT. This codes for CASSASRTSNEKLFF.

The CDR3 loop reads CASSQGTRGAYEQYF. CDR3 in DNA: TGCGCCAGCAGCCAGGGGACCAGGGGGGCCTACGAGCAGTACTTC. The chain has TRBV4-1 and TRBJ2-7; D is possibly TRBD1 (7 bases). V lost 3 bases to trimming and J lost 2 bases, with 14 bases between them. CDR1 and CDR2 (germline): MGHRA, YSYEKL. The CDR3 sequence is 15 residues long.

This chain connects TRBV19 to TRBJ2-7; 8 bases are shared with TRBD2. The CDR3 consists of 14 residues. Per germline, CDR1 LNHDA and CDR2 SQIVND (reference sequence). The CDR3 is CASSIDPPGLDLSV. The CDR3 region has the DNA TGTGCCAGTAGTATAGACCCGCCGGGACTAGATCTTTCGGTC.

The rearrangement uses TRBV6-5 and TRBJ2-3; TRBD1 might be the D (6 bases). Germline-derived CDR1 and CDR2 are MNHEY and SVGAGI. V was cut by 2 bases and J by 3 bases, with 15 bases left in between. There are 16 residues in the CDR3. For the CDR3, the DNA is TGTGCCAGCAGTTACACCATACAGGGATCGACAGATACGCAGTATTTT. This gives the protein CASSYTIQGSTDTQYF.

V gene TRBV5-1 combines with J gene TRBJ2-2, with a possible D match to TRBD1 (6 bases). The ends were cut back, 4 bases at V and 1 base at J, with 8 bases in the middle. Germline CDR1 SGHRS, CDR2 YFSETQ. There are 14 residues in the CDR3. CDR3 region: CASSEGQNTGELFF. Here the CDR3 DNA reads TGCGCCAGCAGCGAGGGACAGAACACCGGGGAGCTGTTTTTT.

The V and J genes are TRBV7-9 and TRBJ2-3; 8 positions match TRBD1. CDR3 size: 14 residues. With V trimmed by 4 bases and J by 6 bases, 6 bases remained unmatched. Germline V lookup: CDR1 SEHNR, CDR2 FQNEAQ (reference sequence). CDR3 loop: CASSSYRGLDTQYF. CDR3 DNA: TGTGCCAGCAGCTCATACAGGGGGTTGGATACGCAGTATTTT.

This chain links TRBV6-1 with TRBJ2-5; no firm D call. The V and J ends lost 2 bases and 1 base respectively, with 8 bases between them. The CDR3 spans 14 residues. CDR1 and CDR2 from the germline V gene are MNHNS and SASEGT. The CDR3 loop reads CASSEISSQETQYF. The DNA of the CDR3 is TGTGCCAGCAGTGAAATCAGCAGCCAAGAGACCCAGTACTTC.

The chain recombines TRBV19 with TRBJ2-3, with TRBD2 matching 10 bases. V shed 7 bases and J 15 bases; nucleotides not matched to a gene: 7. Germline CDR1 LNHDA, CDR2 SQIVND (reference sequence). This CDR3 spans 11 amino acids. CDR3 nucleotides: TGTGCCAGTACGGAGCGGGAGGGCACCTATTTT. Translation gives CASTEREGTYF.

The rearrangement links TRBV5-1 to TRBJ1-2, with a possible D match to TRBD1 (6 bases). Trimming stripped 2 bases from V and 5 bases from J, with 13 bases between. CDR1 SGHRS and CDR2 YFSETQ come from the germline V gene. The CDR3 extends over 14 amino acids. In DNA form, the CDR3 reads TGCGCCAGCAGCTTACAGGGAGAGACTTATGGCTACACCTTC. It yields the protein CASSLQGETYGYTF.

The CDR3 protein is CASSTTPYWGQYF. The CDR3 DNA is TGTGCCAGCAGTACTACCCCTTATTGGGGGCAGTACTTC. This sequence joins TRBV27 and TRBJ2-7; D is ambiguous. This CDR3 contains 13 residues. V shed 5 bases and J shed 9 bases, with 17 bases lying between them. Germline-derived CDR1 and CDR2 are MNHEY and SMNVEV (reference sequence).

CDR3: CAWNGRGGRFREQFF. CDR3 nucleotides: TGTGCCTGGAATGGGAGAGGCGGGAGATTCCGGGAGCAGTTCTTC. The chain employs TRBV30 and TRBJ2-1, with TRBD2 matching 7 bases. This CDR3 comprises 15 residues. Germline V gene data show CDR1 as GTSNPN and CDR2 as SVGIG (reference sequence). V trimming: 4 bases; J trimming: 10 bases; junction bases outside the gene matches: 16.

This sequence joins TRBV7-9 and TRBJ1-1; D gene uncertain. Germline V gene sequence: CDR1 SEHNR, CDR2 FQNEAQ (reference sequence). The CDR3 sequence is 13 residues long. Between the trimmed V and J ends, which lost 4 bases and 1 base, there was a span of 7 bases. The CDR3 reads CASSYDPNTEAFF. The CDR3 DNA is TGTGCCAGCAGCTATGACCCGAACACTGAAGCTTTCTTT.